Shown below are 4 T cell receptor beta chains from a single sample sequenced in a study of human CD8 memory T cell subsets. Scientists made TCR beta libraries using UMI-labeled 5' RACE. No DNA is given; TCRdb re-called the 5' RACE reads and lists each CDR3 protein once. The sample data list 9,500 to 12,000 distinct CDR3 sequences. Material for sequencing was CD8+ stem-like memory T cells (TSCM and TCM) sorted from PBMCs. Described subset: stem-like memory CD8 T cells (TSTEM), CCR7+ PD-1- TIGIT-. These receptors were collected from a human donor in good health.

The chain combines TRBV29-1 with TRBJ2-5; TCRdb outputs TRBD1, but without DNA this stays unchecked. The CDR3 is made up of 13 amino acids. Germline assignment: CDR1 SQVTM and CDR2 ANQGSEA. CDR3 loop: CSASPAGQETQYF.

The chain uses TRBV6-1 and TRBJ2-7. Germline CDR1 is MNHNS and CDR2 is SASEGT. The CDR3 is 14 residues long. CDR3 in amino acids: CASRDYLSSYEQYF.

Judged by frequency, this clonotype is medium-sized. The chain has TRBV7-6 and TRBJ2-7. Germline V gene data show CDR1 as SGHVS and CDR2 as FNYEAQ. The CDR3 is made up of 14 amino acids. CDR3 region: CASSFGRGSYEQYF. The whole variable domain, remainder taken from reference TRBV7-6 and TRBJ2-7, is GAGVSQSPRYKVTKRGQDVALRCDPISGHVSLYWYRQALGQGPEFLTYFNYEAQQDKSGLPNDRFSAERPEGSISTLTIQRTEQRDSAMYRCASSFGRGSYEQYFGPGTRLTVT.

The chain uses TRBV2 and TRBJ1-1; as DNA is missing, the TRBD1 call by TCRdb cannot be tested. CDR3 size: 15 residues. The V gene's germline CDR1 is SNHLY and CDR2 FYNNEI. The CDR3 loop reads CASNLTGGGIRKAFF.